This T cell receptor beta chain was captured by sequencing in a study of identical twins. Template switching, a step in the protocol, added a universal primer site, and cDNA carried unique molecular identifiers. TCRdb used MiXCR to reprocess the 5' RACE reads, holding one entry per CDR3 protein. The table lists some 590,000 distinct CDR3 sequences, approximately 9.6% of them singletons. The sample holds a few counts of this clonotype. The antigen is unknown. General study findings and limits: Abundant beta clonotypes from cord blood bore fewer insertions; memory repertoires lacked this pattern.

This CDR3 is 14 amino acids long. Germline-derived CDR1 and CDR2 are SEHNR and FQNEAQ (reference sequence). With 5 bases clipped from V and 10 bases from J, the junction kept 11 bases outside the gene matches. The same specimen was also included in a second study, on yellow fever vaccine responses in identical twins. That publication notes: Convergence reportedly seemed to mark part of the twins' vaccine T cell response, with personalization marking the rest.

The TCR sequence derives from a woman aged 18-35 years in good health. J is TRBJ2-1 and V is TRBV7-9; TRBD1 agrees at 7 bases. Source material: PBMCs. This CDR3 is CASSPRDSGLEQFF. The CDR3 nucleotides are TGTGCCAGCAGCCCCCGGGACAGTGGCTTAGAGCAGTTCTTC.